Below, 32 T cell receptor beta chains from the same sample are listed, as sequenced in a study of spatial heterogeneity in lung cancer. As for time point: sample taken at primary tumor resection. Whole RNA, which was extracted from tumor, nontumor lung tissue or frozen PBMC, was sequenced without any cell sorting. TCRdb used MiXCR to reprocess the 5' RACE reads, holding one entry per CDR3 protein. Here the sample spans about 85,000 distinct CDR3 sequences, more than 15% being singletons. The sample here was PBMCs, taken at surgery. All receptors come from a male donor with early-stage non-small cell lung cancer.

This clonotype was counted a few times. The chain is built from TRBV11-2 and TRBJ2-5; D remains ambiguous. V was shortened by 3 bases and J by 3 bases, with 14 bases between the two germline ends. The CDR3 loop spans 15 amino acids. Germline values: CDR1 SGHAT, CDR2 FQNNGV. CDR3 loop: CASSLNQDAKETQYF. The CDR3 DNA reads TGTGCCAGCAGCTTGAACCAGGACGCGAAAGAGACCCAGTACTTC.

Concerning this clonotype itself: Given a much more abundant clone one base away, this may be a read error. The J gene is TRBJ2-7, the V gene TRBV28; 14 positions agree with TRBD2. The CDR3 is 15 amino acids. Germline CDR1 is MDHEN and CDR2 is SYDVKM. CDR3 in amino acids: CASGLTSGGAYERYF. The CDR3 nucleotides read TGTGCCAGCGGCTTGACTAGCGGGGGGGCCTACGAGCGGTACTTC.

In the case of this clonotype: Relative to the germline gene, one junction end is altered; a read error may explain this. V gene TRBV4-3 combines with J gene TRBJ2-2, with a tentative D call TRBD1 (6 bases). This CDR3 comprises 14 residues. CDR1 LGHNA and CDR2 YSLEER come from the germline V gene. CDR3 region: CTSSRTANTGELFF. For the CDR3, the DNA is TGCACCAGCAGCAGGACAGCGAACACCGGGGAGCTGTTTTTT.

This clonotype was seen more than once but under ten times. The gene calls are TRBV6-5 and TRBJ2-7; TRBD2 is a possible D gene (5 bases). The ends were cut back, 2 bases at V and 11 bases at J, with 10 bases in the middle. The length of the CDR3 is 11 residues. Germline CDR1 MNHEY, CDR2 SVGAGI. The CDR3 region is CASSYEGVKYF. CDR3 nucleotides: TGTGCCAGCAGTTACGAGGGAGTAAAGTACTTC.

This chain connects TRBV18 to TRBJ2-1; 8 bases agree with TRBD2. This CDR3 is 15 amino acids long. Germline V CDR1 and CDR2: KGHSH, LQKENI. Unmatched junction bases numbered 5, after V lost 2 bases and J lost 5 bases. The CDR3 spells CASSPAQRENNEQFF. The CDR3 region has the DNA TGTGCCAGCTCACCAGCGCAGCGGGAGAACAATGAGCAGTTCTTC.

The V and J genes are TRBV15 and TRBJ2-1; D is perhaps TRBD1 (6 bases). V lost 8 bases to trimming and J lost 0 bases, with 8 bases between them. This CDR3 spans 13 amino acids. The germline V gene has CDR1 LNHNV and CDR2 YYDKDF (reference sequence). DNA for the CDR3: TGTGCCACCCAGGGGAGCTCCTACAATGAGCAGTTCTTC. Residues: CATQGSSYNEQFF.

This clonotype showed up just a few times. V gene TRBV11-2 combines with J gene TRBJ2-1; the D gene is possibly TRBD2 (6 bases). Looked up from germline, CDR1 is SGHAT and CDR2 is FQNNGV. The CDR3 loop spans 14 amino acids. Trimming pared 7 bases from V and 3 bases from J, leaving 13 bases between. The CDR3: CASNEGGDYNEQFF. As DNA, the CDR3 is TGTGCCAGCAACGAGGGCGGGGACTACAATGAGCAGTTCTTC. The variable domain in full, with the rest retrieved from reference TRBV11-2 and TRBJ2-1, is EAGVAQSPRYKIIEKRQSVAFWCNPISGHATLYWYQQILGQGPKLLIQFQNNGVVDDSQLPKDRFSAERLKGVDSTLKIQPAKLEDSAVYLCASNEGGDYNEQFFGPGTRLTVL.

This clonotype was recorded a few times. The chain is built from TRBV7-9 and TRBJ2-3; TRBD2 agrees at 9 bases. The CDR3 runs to 15 residues. Germline assignment: CDR1 SEHNR and CDR2 FQNEAQ (reference sequence). J gave up 4 bases and V 5 bases, and 7 bases lay outside the gene matches. CDR3 in amino acids: CASSLTSGGADTQYF. The DNA for the CDR3 is TGTGCCAGCAGCCTGACTAGCGGCGGGGCAGATACGCAGTATTTT.

This clonotype has a handful of counts. This chain joins TRBV19 and TRBJ2-7, with no clear D. Germline values: CDR1 LNHDA, CDR2 SQIVND (reference sequence). V lost 1 base and J 3 bases, leaving 10 bases between the germline ends. The CDR3 loop spans 14 amino acids. In nucleotides, the CDR3 is TGTGCCAGTAGTATAGTGTTACAGAACTACGAGCAGTACTTC. Amino acid sequence: CASSIVLQNYEQYF.

J is TRBJ1-2 and V is TRBV27; no firm D call. This CDR3 has 11 residues. Germline assignment: CDR1 MNHEY and CDR2 SMNVEV (reference sequence). Trimming shortened V by 6 bases and J by 11 bases, and 13 bases separated the two germline ends. CDR3 DNA sequence: TGTGCCAGCAGGGACCGATTGGGTTACACCTTC. Its protein is CASRDRLGYTF.

This sequence joins TRBV28 and TRBJ1-6; D gene uncertain. The V end was cut by 7 bases, the J end by 11 bases, with 15 bases between. CDR3 size: 13 residues. The germline V gene has CDR1 MDHEN and CDR2 SYDVKM. The CDR3 DNA sequence: TGTGCCAGCACCCCCAGGACGTTGGCACCCCTCCACTTT. Translated, it gives CASTPRTLAPLHF.

The rearrangement links TRBV6-1 to TRBJ1-4; 7 bases line up with TRBD1. After removal of 7 bases from V and 0 bases from J, the junction contained 8 bases not matched to a gene. CDR1 is MNHNS and CDR2 is SASEGT in the germline V gene. This CDR3 is built from 16 residues. CDR3 DNA: TGTGCCAGCACTGGGACAGCAGTTGCAACTAATGAAAAACTGTTTTTT. Translation gives CASTGTAVATNEKLFF.

This clonotype was seen repeatedly, ten times or more. The rearrangement uses TRBV28 and TRBJ2-7; the match to TRBD2 covers 11 bases. V gave up 2 bases and J gave up 0 bases; unmatched junction bases: 0. CDR3 length equals 15 residues. CDR1 MDHEN and CDR2 SYDVKM come from the germline V gene. CDR3 in amino acids: CASSLGTSGSYEQYF. CDR3 sequence (DNA): TGTGCCAGCAGTTTAGGGACTAGCGGCTCCTACGAGCAGTACTTC.

This clonotype was picked up many times. CDR3 DNA: TGCAGCGTTGAAGGGGGCGAGGGTACCGGGGAGCTGTTTTTT. Its translation is CSVEGGEGTGELFF. The chain is built from TRBV29-1 and TRBJ2-2, with D perhaps assigned TRBD1 or TRBD2 (5 bases each). V gave up 1 base and J gave up 5 bases, with 11 bases separating them. This CDR3 region has 14 residues. CDR1 is SQVTM and CDR2 is ANQGSEA in the germline V gene.

The genes are TRBV11-2 and TRBJ2-7; a possible D gene is TRBD1 (5 bases). The CDR3 loop spans 13 amino acids. The germline V and J ends were trimmed by 1 base and 8 bases, with 12 bases remaining between them. Germline values: CDR1 SGHAT, CDR2 FQNNGV. For the CDR3, the DNA is TGTGCCAGCAGCTTAGCTGACAGTACGAAGCAGTACTTC. It is translated as CASSLADSTKQYF.

The CDR3 region has the DNA TGCAGCGTTGGGGGTGGCACAGATACGCAGTATTTT. Translation: CSVGGGTDTQYF. The rearrangement uses TRBV29-1 and TRBJ2-3; D is unclear. Germline CDR1 and CDR2: SQVTM and ANQGSEA. The CDR3 loop spans 12 amino acids. Deletions cut 4 bases from V and 1 base from J, with 6 bases between.

This clonotype was detected only a few times. The CDR3 region has the DNA TGTGCCAGCAGTTTAAGTGGCCTAACGGAGACCCAGTACTTC. Residues: CASSLSGLTETQYF. The chain links TRBV27 to TRBJ2-5; D is unresolved. CDR1 is MNHEY, CDR2 SMNVEV, per germline (reference sequence). The V and J ends lost 2 bases and 5 bases respectively, with 12 bases between them. CDR3 length: 14 residues.

This clonotype came up many times. V is TRBV3-1 and J is TRBJ2-2, with D hard to call. V gave up 4 bases and J gave up 3 bases, with 21 bases separating them. Germline CDR1 LGHDT, CDR2 YNNKEL (reference sequence). CDR3 length: 18 residues. CDR3 in amino acids: CASSPWTPALLDTGELFF. The CDR3 DNA follows: TGTGCCAGCAGCCCCTGGACCCCCGCTCTCTTGGACACCGGGGAGCTGTTTTTT. The variable domain in full, with the rest retrieved from reference TRBV3-1 and TRBJ2-2, is DTAVSQTPKYLVTQMGNDKSIKCEQNLGHDTMYWYKQDSKKFLKIMFSYNNKELIINETVPNRFSPKSPDKAHLNLHINSLELGDSAVYFCASSPWTPALLDTGELFFGEGSRLTVL.

This clonotype turned up a few times. The rearrangement links TRBV28 to TRBJ2-7; TRBD1 matches at 7 bases. Trimming at V came to 5 bases and at J to 3 bases, leaving 7 bases not matched to a gene. This CDR3 spans 14 amino acids. Germline CDR1 reads MDHEN; CDR2 reads SYDVKM. CDR3 sequence reads: CASSPQGLNYEQYF. The CDR3 DNA reads TGTGCCAGCAGTCCACAGGGGCTCAACTACGAGCAGTACTTC.

This clonotype was seen ten or more times. The chain links TRBV9 to TRBJ2-1, with D possibly being TRBD1 (6 bases). Germline values: CDR1 SGDLS, CDR2 YYNGEE. The V gene lost 4 bases and the J gene lost 5 bases, with 10 bases spanning the gap. The CDR3 totals 13 residues. In DNA form, the CDR3 reads TGTGCCAGCAGCCCTTGGACAGACAATGAGCAGTTCTTC. Translated, it gives CASSPWTDNEQFF.

The table lists this clonotype with a few counts. The CDR3 nucleotides are TGTGCCAGTAGTACCGTGACGGGCCACTATGGCTACACCTTC. Its protein is CASSTVTGHYGYTF. V usage is TRBV19 and J usage is TRBJ1-2; D is uncertain. The V and J ends lost 4 bases and 3 bases respectively, with 12 bases between them. The CDR3 spans 14 residues. Germline CDR1 reads LNHDA; CDR2 reads SQIVND (reference sequence). Complete variable domain (other parts from reference TRBV19 and TRBJ1-2): DGGITQSPKYLFRKEGQNVTLSCEQNLNHDAMYWYRQDPGQGLRLIYYSQIVNDFQKGDIAEGYSVSREKKESFPLTVTSAQKNPTAFYLCASSTVTGHYGYTFGSGTRLTVV.

A few counts support this clonotype. The J gene is TRBJ1-1, the V gene TRBV18; 7 nucleotides line up with TRBD1. The V gene's germline CDR1 is KGHSH and CDR2 LQKENI. The CDR3 extends over 16 amino acids. V lost 5 bases to trimming and J lost 0 bases; unmatched junction nucleotides: 9. The CDR3 here is CASSEQGGRLNTEAFF. In nucleotides, the CDR3 is TGTGCCAGCTCAGAGCAGGGGGGCCGATTGAACACTGAAGCTTTCTTT.

The V gene is TRBV6-5, the J gene TRBJ1-4; perhaps TRBD1 as D (5 bases). Trimming removed 6 bases from V and 8 bases from J, with 16 bases in between. Germline lookup yields CDR1 MNHEY and CDR2 SVGAGI. This CDR3 region has 14 residues. For the CDR3, the DNA is TGTGCCAGCAGACGCGGACATGGTACGGAAAAACTGTTTTTT. Residues: CASRRGHGTEKLFF.

This clonotype occurred a few times. The chain's CDR3 is CARQGGYEQYF. The CDR3 nucleotides are TGTGCCAGACAGGGGGGCTACGAGCAGTACTTC. The chain joins TRBV27 to TRBJ2-7; 8 nucleotides match TRBD1. Germline CDR1 reads MNHEY; CDR2 reads SMNVEV (reference sequence). Unmatched junction bases numbered 1, after V lost 9 bases and J lost 3 bases. The CDR3 length is 11 residues.

The sample holds a few counts of this clonotype. The chain is built from TRBV6-1 and TRBJ2-3; D is perhaps TRBD2 (5 bases). V was pared by 7 bases and J by 0 bases, with 11 bases between. The CDR3 runs to 14 residues. Germline assignment: CDR1 MNHNS and CDR2 SASEGT. The CDR3 sequence is CASTSRTSTDTQYF. The DNA for the CDR3 is TGTGCCAGCACCAGCAGGACTAGCACAGATACGCAGTATTTT.

V usage is TRBV7-6 and J usage is TRBJ2-7, with unresolved D. This CDR3 has 13 amino acids. V lost 3 bases and J 1 base, leaving 7 bases between the germline ends. The V gene's germline CDR1 is SGHVS and CDR2 FNYEAQ. This CDR3 reads CASSLGISYEQYF. As DNA, the CDR3 is TGTGCCAGCAGCTTGGGAATATCCTACGAGCAGTACTTC.

This clonotype was recorded a few times. The gene calls are TRBV11-3 and TRBJ2-2, with a weak D call TRBD1 (5 bases). The V gene's germline CDR1 is SGHNT and CDR2 YENEEA. V was clipped by 6 bases and J by 2 bases, with 13 bases between them. The CDR3 has 15 amino acids. For the CDR3, the DNA is TGTGCCAGCAGAAAACAGACAGTAAACACCGGGGAGCTGTTTTTT. The encoded protein is CASRKQTVNTGELFF.

This clonotype was observed a few times. The gene calls are TRBV29-1 and TRBJ2-7; 11 nucleotides align to TRBD2. After removal of 5 bases from V and 3 bases from J, the junction contained 6 bases not matched to a gene. Germline CDR1 SQVTM, CDR2 ANQGSEA. This CDR3 is 14 amino acids long. This CDR3 reads CSVSGTSGSYEQYF. DNA for the CDR3: TGCAGCGTTTCCGGGACTAGCGGAAGCTACGAGCAGTACTTC.

This clonotype turned up a few times. The chain is built from TRBV20-1 and TRBJ1-5, with 7 positions matching TRBD1. Germline CDR1 and CDR2: DFQATT and SNEGSKA (reference sequence). This CDR3 contains 14 residues. V shed 5 bases and J 1 base; nucleotides not matched to a gene: 5. Written as DNA, the CDR3 is TGCAGTGCTCCCGGACAGGCCAGCAATCAGCCCCAGCATTTT. Translation gives CSAPGQASNQPQHF.

In its sample, this clonotype was seen many times. V and J are TRBV20-1 and TRBJ1-2; D is possibly TRBD1 (5 bases). V lost 5 bases, J lost 3 bases, and 10 bases lay in between. The CDR3 contains 12 residues. Looked up from germline, CDR1 is DFQATT and CDR2 is SNEGSKA (reference sequence). The CDR3 region is CSAPGTYYGYTF. The CDR3 bases are TGCAGTGCTCCCGGGACCTACTATGGCTACACCTTC.

This clonotype was observed a single time. The V gene is TRBV5-1, the J gene TRBJ2-5; D gene ambiguous. This CDR3 is built from 13 residues. Deletions cut 2 bases from V and 3 bases from J, with 8 bases between. Germline assignment: CDR1 SGHRS and CDR2 YFSETQ. The CDR3 protein is CASSLLAEETQYF. Here the CDR3 DNA reads TGCGCCAGCAGCTTATTGGCAGAAGAGACCCAGTACTTC.

The genes are TRBV7-2 and TRBJ1-2; D call uncertain. The V end was cut by 5 bases, the J end by 8 bases, with 12 bases between. This CDR3 spans 12 amino acids. Germline CDR1 reads SGHTA; CDR2 reads FQGNSA. The CDR3 sequence is CASSPTERGYTF. The DNA for the CDR3 is TGTGCCAGCAGCCCCACGGAGAGGGGCTACACCTTC. The full variable domain, rest sourced from reference TRBV7-2 and TRBJ1-2, is GAGVSQSPSNKVTEKGKDVELRCDPISGHTALYWYRQSLGQGLEFLIYFQGNSAPDKSGLPSDRFSAERTGGSVSTLTIQRTQQEDSAVYLCASSPTERGYTFGSGTRLTVV.